This record concerns one T cell receptor (beta chain) sequence. The antigen is unknown. The sequencing template was cDNA reverse transcribed from extracted RNA. Generated by immunoSEQ multiplex PCR, the TCRdb table keeps only in-frame clones and is missing some. In the table there are some 110,000 clones, less than 80% of which are singletons. This record belongs to a study of CD8+ T cells in alopecia areata. The CDR3 is made up of 12 amino acids. The germline V gene encodes CDR1 SGHDN and CDR2 FVKESK. The V end lost 2 bases, the J end lost 9 bases, and 8 bases lay between the germline ends. Study-wide results and caveats: TCR sharing was clearer in mice than between patients, perhaps partly owing to patient HLA diversity. Clonality in lesional scalp, especially alopecia totalis/universalis, exceeded that of normal scalp.

The authors sorted CD4+ and CD8+ T cells from PBMCs. The sample comprised CD4+ T cells sorted from blood. The V and J genes are TRBV14 and TRBJ2-1; no reliable D call. This sequence originates from a human donor in good health. The CDR3 nucleotides are TGTGCCAGCAGCCAATCGCGGTTTGAGCAGTTCTTC. Translation gives CASSQSRFEQFF.